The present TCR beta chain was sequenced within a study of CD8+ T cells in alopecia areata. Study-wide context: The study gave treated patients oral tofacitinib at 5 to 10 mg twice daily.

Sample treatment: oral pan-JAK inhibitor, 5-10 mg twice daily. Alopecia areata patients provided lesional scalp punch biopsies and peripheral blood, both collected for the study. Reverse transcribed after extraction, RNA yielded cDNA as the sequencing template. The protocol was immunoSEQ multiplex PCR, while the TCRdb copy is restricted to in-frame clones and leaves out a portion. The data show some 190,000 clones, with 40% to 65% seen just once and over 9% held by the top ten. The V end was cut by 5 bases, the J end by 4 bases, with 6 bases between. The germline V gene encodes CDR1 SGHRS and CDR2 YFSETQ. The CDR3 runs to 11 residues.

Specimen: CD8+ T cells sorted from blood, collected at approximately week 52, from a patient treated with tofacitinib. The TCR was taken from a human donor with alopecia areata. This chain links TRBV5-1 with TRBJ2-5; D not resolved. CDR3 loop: CASRRRETQYF. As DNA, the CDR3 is TGCGCCAGCAGGCGCCGAGAGACCCAGTACTTC.